One sample yielded the 22 T cell receptor beta chains listed below, sequenced in a study of blood T cell repertoires in COVID-19 (dated by TCRdb to about 2020). Libraries were made using the immunoSEQ multiplex PCR assay. Imported from immuneACCESS, the table was reduced by TCRdb to in-frame sequences with V and J called. These copies leave out some clones; in studies compared against another copy, an unresolved V gene accounts for under half, and the cause of the remainder is not known. The sample table lists roughly 55,000 clones, 75% to 90% of them with a count of one. Of the sample, around 2% is held by the ten largest clones. The specimen sequenced was peripheral blood. Receptors originate from a woman aged 55-75 years with acute or convalescent COVID-19.

V and J are TRBV6-9 and TRBJ2-7, with 7 bases aligning to TRBD1. The V gene's germline CDR1 is MNHGY and CDR2 SVAAGI. Trimming at V came to 5 bases and at J to 5 bases, leaving 6 bases not matched to a gene. CDR3 length equals 13 residues. CDR3 nucleotides: TGTGCCAGCAGTCAACAGGGGATCCACGAGCAGTACTTC. Protein sequence: CASSQQGIHEQYF.

This clone was observed once. The chain employs TRBV6-4 and TRBJ1-5, with 7 bases matching TRBD1. This CDR3 comprises 14 residues. CDR1 is MRHNA, CDR2 SNTAGT, per germline. The V segment lost 8 bases and the J segment 6 bases; nucleotides outside the gene matches: 10. The CDR3 nucleotides are TGTGCCAGCCGGGACAAATCAGGGGGTCAGCCCCAGCATTTT. Protein product: CASRDKSGGQPQHF.

V gene TRBV7-9 combines with J gene TRBJ2-1, with D possibly being TRBD2 (6 bases). The CDR3 is 15 amino acids. In germline, CDR1 is SEHNR, CDR2 FQNEAQ (reference sequence). V lost 5 bases, J lost 6 bases, and 17 bases lay in between. The CDR3 sequence: CASSPYRLGRNEQFF. CDR3 DNA sequence: TGTGCCAGCAGCCCCTATCGACTAGGACGCAATGAGCAGTTCTTC.

V gene TRBV6-5 combines with J gene TRBJ2-4; 10 bases line up with TRBD1. Germline-derived CDR1 and CDR2 are MNHEY and SVGAGI. The trim removed 2 bases at V and 7 bases at J, leaving 8 bases unmatched. This CDR3 has 16 amino acids. The CDR3 region is CASSYPGTGAGNIQYF. CDR3 coding DNA: TGTGCCAGCAGTTACCCCGGGACAGGGGCCGGGAACATTCAGTACTTC.

The chain links TRBV27 to TRBJ1-1; TRBD1 aligns across 8 bases. The CDR3 loop spans 20 amino acids. The J segment lost 0 bases and the V segment lost 8 bases, leaving 23 bases of the junction unmatched. The germline V gene encodes CDR1 MNHEY and CDR2 SMNVEV (reference sequence). The CDR3, as DNA: TGTGCCAGCTCCTCAACCCGGGGCAGGGGGCTAAGGGTCATGAACACTGAAGCTTTCTTT. It codes for CASSSTRGRGLRVMNTEAFF.

This chain links TRBV5-4 with TRBJ1-5; 9 bases line up with TRBD1. Per germline, CDR1 SGHNT and CDR2 YYREEE (reference sequence). CDR3 length: 14 residues. The J segment lost 7 bases and the V segment lost 4 bases, leaving 6 bases of the junction unmatched. The DNA of the CDR3 is TGTGCCAGCAGCCATGGGGGACAGGGCCAGCCCCAGCATTTT. It specifies CASSHGGQGQPQHF.

This clone was seen only once. CDR3 DNA: TGTGCCAGCGCAAGTAGACAGGGATGGCAGCCCCAGCATTTT. Translating it yields CASASRQGWQPQHF. V gene TRBV27 combines with J gene TRBJ1-5; TRBD1 matches 7 bases. Germline V gene data show CDR1 as MNHEY and CDR2 as SMNVEV (reference sequence). The length of the CDR3 is 14 residues. After removal of 8 bases from V and 7 bases from J, the junction contained 11 bases not matched to a gene.

This clone was found once. This sequence joins TRBV2 and TRBJ2-7; TRBD2 matches at 9 bases. Germline values: CDR1 SNHLY, CDR2 FYNNEI. The CDR3 totals 14 residues. Germline trimming cut 10 bases from V and 6 bases from J; bases unmatched to any gene: 13. Here the CDR3 DNA reads TGTGCCACCGCGGGGGGGGTAGGCACAAGCGAGCAGTACTTC. Its protein product is CATAGGVGTSEQYF.

This clone was counted between two and nine times. The V gene is TRBV6-5, the J gene TRBJ1-1; no firm D call. Germline V gives CDR1 MNHEY, CDR2 SVGAGI. The CDR3 length is 13 residues. Deletions cut 8 bases from V and 1 base from J, with 11 bases between. The CDR3 DNA is TGTGCCAGCCTTCTAACCCCGAACACTGAAGCTTTCTTT. Residues: CASLLTPNTEAFF.

The V and J genes are TRBV28 and TRBJ1-1; possible D gene TRBD1, 6 bases. The CDR3 extends over 18 amino acids. Germline lookup yields CDR1 MDHEN and CDR2 SYDVKM. Trimming took off 0 bases at V and 0 bases at J, with 17 bases between the two ends. CDR3 amino acids: CASSLWVGADTMNTEAFF. The CDR3 DNA follows: TGTGCCAGCAGTTTATGGGTGGGGGCAGATACTATGAACACTGAAGCTTTCTTT.

The chain uses TRBV6-1 and TRBJ1-1; possibly TRBD1 for D (5 bases). The CDR3 is 15 amino acids. V gave up 6 bases and J gave up 4 bases, with 18 bases separating them. Per the germline V gene, CDR1 is MNHNS and CDR2 is SASEGT. CDR3 DNA: TGTGCCAGCAGCGAGATGGGACTCCGGGGCACTGAAGCTTTCTTT. This gives the protein CASSEMGLRGTEAFF.

The rearrangement joins TRBV28 to TRBJ2-7, with 8 bases aligning to TRBD1. Germline V gives CDR1 MDHEN, CDR2 SYDVKM. The trim removed 1 base at V and 6 bases at J, leaving 8 bases unmatched. The CDR3 loop spans 15 amino acids. In DNA, the CDR3 is TGTGCCAGCAGTTTATCGGCAGGGGGCAGTGGCGAGCAGTACTTC. It yields the protein CASSLSAGGSGEQYF. Drawing the rest from reference TRBV28 and TRBJ2-7, the complete variable domain is DVKVTQSSRYLVKRTGEKVFLECVQDMDHENMFWYRQDPGLGLRLIYFSYDVKMKEKGDIPEGYSVSREKKERFSLILESASTNQTSMYLCASSLSAGGSGEQYFGPGTRLTVT.

The genes are TRBV6-1 and TRBJ1-4; 8 positions match TRBD1. V was pared by 2 bases and J by 3 bases, with 8 bases of the junction left unmatched. CDR3 size: 17 residues. In germline, CDR1 is MNHNS, CDR2 SASEGT. CDR3 DNA sequence: TGTGCCAGCAGTGAATGGACAGGGAGGGCCCCTAATGAAAAACTGTTTTTT. Translation: CASSEWTGRAPNEKLFF.

The V call is TRBV2, the J call TRBJ2-1, with TRBD2 identical over 9 bases. Unmatched junction bases numbered 0, after V lost 4 bases and J lost 8 bases. This CDR3 has 12 residues. Germline V gene lookup returns CDR1 SNHLY and CDR2 FYNNEI. The CDR3 here is CASSGGGDEQFF. The CDR3, as DNA: TGTGCCAGCAGTGGCGGGGGGGATGAGCAGTTCTTC.

This chain links TRBV6-1 with TRBJ1-2; 7 bases are shared with TRBD1. The germline V gene has CDR1 MNHNS and CDR2 SASEGT. CDR3 length: 13 residues. V shed 1 base and J 8 bases; nucleotides not matched to a gene: 4. CDR3 nucleotides: TGTGCCAGCAGTGAAGTTCAGGGGGAAGGCTACACCTTC. It codes for CASSEVQGEGYTF.

This clone was observed once. The V gene is TRBV5-4, the J gene TRBJ1-2; D perhaps matches TRBD1 (5 bases). The CDR3 length is 13 residues. V shed 4 bases and J shed 3 bases, with 10 bases lying between them. CDR1 is SGHNT, CDR2 YYREEE, per germline (reference sequence). DNA for the CDR3: TGTGCCAGCAGCCCCCGGGGGGACTATGGCTACACCTTC. This translates into CASSPRGDYGYTF.

This clone showed up just a few times. V usage is TRBV6-6 and J usage is TRBJ1-4; possibly TRBD1 for D (6 bases). Germline lookup yields CDR1 MNHNY and CDR2 SVGAGI (reference sequence). The CDR3 loop spans 14 amino acids. Trimming took 6 bases from V and 0 from J, leaving 8 bases between them. In DNA form, the CDR3 reads TGTGCCAGCAGACGGACAGCAACTAATGAAAAACTGTTTTTT. Translation: CASRRTATNEKLFF.

This clone was picked up one time. CDR3: CASSLASGGGSEQFF. In DNA form, the CDR3 reads TGTGCCAGCAGCTTAGCGTCTGGCGGGGGATCTGAGCAGTTCTTC. The chain links TRBV7-2 to TRBJ2-1; 7 nucleotides agree with TRBD2. The CDR3 is made up of 15 amino acids. V was clipped by 0 bases and J by 9 bases; unmatched bases: 8. The V gene's germline CDR1 is SGHTA and CDR2 FQGNSA.

V usage is TRBV19 and J usage is TRBJ1-4, with a tentative D call TRBD1 (6 bases). Per germline, CDR1 LNHDA and CDR2 SQIVND (reference sequence). V lost 5 bases and J 5 bases, leaving 12 bases between the germline ends. The CDR3 spans 14 residues. CDR3 residues: CASSSGTPNEKLFF. CDR3 coding DNA: TGTGCCAGTAGTTCGGGGACACCAAATGAAAAACTGTTTTTT.

This chain links TRBV5-4 with TRBJ2-7; 14 nucleotides agree with TRBD2. Germline V gene sequence: CDR1 SGHNT, CDR2 YYREEE (reference sequence). CDR3 length equals 15 residues. J was trimmed by 5 bases and V by 4 bases; bases with no gene match: 5. The CDR3: CASSRLAGGLDEQYF. CDR3 sequence (DNA): TGTGCCAGCAGCCGACTAGCGGGAGGGTTAGACGAGCAGTACTTC.

This sequence joins TRBV3-1 (or the pseudogene TRBV3-2) and TRBJ1-3; D gene uncertain. Between the trimmed V and J ends, which lost 1 base and 5 bases, there was a span of 12 bases. The CDR3 loop spans 15 amino acids. Germline V gene sequence: CDR1 LGHDT, CDR2 YNNKEL (reference sequence). DNA for the CDR3: TGTGCCAGCAGCCAAGCCCTAATCCCCCGAAACACCATATATTTT. Amino acid sequence: CASSQALIPRNTIYF.

The chain is built from TRBV9 and TRBJ2-1; possibly TRBD1 for D (6 bases). The germline V gene encodes CDR1 SGDLS and CDR2 YYNGEE. V shed 2 bases and J shed 8 bases, with 11 bases lying between them. The CDR3 runs to 13 residues. The CDR3 region has the DNA TGTGCCAGCAGCGTGGACAGTATCGATGAGCAGTTCTTC. This sequence encodes CASSVDSIDEQFF.